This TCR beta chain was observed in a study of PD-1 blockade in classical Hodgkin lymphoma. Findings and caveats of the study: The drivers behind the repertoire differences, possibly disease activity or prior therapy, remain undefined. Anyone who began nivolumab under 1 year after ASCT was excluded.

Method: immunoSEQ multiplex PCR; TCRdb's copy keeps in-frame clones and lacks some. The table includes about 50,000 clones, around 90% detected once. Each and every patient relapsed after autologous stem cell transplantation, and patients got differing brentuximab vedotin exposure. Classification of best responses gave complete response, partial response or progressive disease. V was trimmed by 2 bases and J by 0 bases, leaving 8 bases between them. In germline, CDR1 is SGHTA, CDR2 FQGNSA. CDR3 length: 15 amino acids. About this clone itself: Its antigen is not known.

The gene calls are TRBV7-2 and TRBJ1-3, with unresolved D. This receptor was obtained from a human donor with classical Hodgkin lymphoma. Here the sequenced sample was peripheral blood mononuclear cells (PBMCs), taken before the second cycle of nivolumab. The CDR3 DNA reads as TGTGCCAGCAGCTTAACCGGGATCTCTGGAAACACCATATATTTT. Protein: CASSLTGISGNTIYF.